The TCR beta chain under discussion was sequenced for a study of T cell responses to AZD1222 COVID-19 vaccine. The CDR3 runs to 15 residues. From germline, CDR1 is SGHRS and CDR2 YFSETQ. V was trimmed by 0 bases and J by 4 bases, leaving 11 bases between them. The protocol was immunoSEQ multiplex PCR, while the TCRdb copy is restricted to in-frame clones and leaves out a portion. The sample records about 200,000 clones, just over 90% being singletons. The gene calls are TRBV5-1 and TRBJ1-5; D remains unclear. Sample: peripheral blood, taken 28 days after the second dose of the MenACWY control vaccine. The source of this sequence is an adult who received the MenACWY meningococcal vaccine as a control. The CDR3 bases are TGCGCCAGCAGCTTGGACGGCTTAAGGAATCAGCCCCAGCATTTT. It is translated as CASSLDGLRNQPQHF.